This TCR beta chain was sequenced during a study of vaccination and CD4 T cells after COVID-19. Study summary: The cells were exposed to overlapping spike peptides originating from SARS-CoV-2, HCoV-NL63, HCoV-OC43 and HCoV-229E for stimulation.

With the Oncomine TCR Beta short-read assay, DNA from cultured CD4+ T cells was sequenced. Using its own MiXCR run on the PCR reads, TCRdb lists one record per CDR3 protein. The sample holds 15,000 to 20,000 distinct CDR3 sequences; less than 65% are singletons and the top ten take about 12%. As concerns this clonotype: Its antigen is undetermined.

Treatment of the sample: roughly 10-day PBMC culture with coronavirus spike peptide pools or control peptides (ViraFEST assay). Source material: CD4+ T cells from blood, cultured in vitro. The TCR originated in a human donor who had recovered from COVID-19.

CDR3 bases: TGTGCCAGTAGTATGGGCAGGAACACTGAAGCTTTCTTT. Translated, it gives CASSMGRNTEAFF. V and J are TRBV19 and TRBJ1-1; D gene unclear. The CDR3 is 13 amino acids. Looked up from germline, CDR1 is LNHDA and CDR2 is SQIVND (reference sequence). Trimming removed 3 bases at V and 1 base at J, with 6 bases between.